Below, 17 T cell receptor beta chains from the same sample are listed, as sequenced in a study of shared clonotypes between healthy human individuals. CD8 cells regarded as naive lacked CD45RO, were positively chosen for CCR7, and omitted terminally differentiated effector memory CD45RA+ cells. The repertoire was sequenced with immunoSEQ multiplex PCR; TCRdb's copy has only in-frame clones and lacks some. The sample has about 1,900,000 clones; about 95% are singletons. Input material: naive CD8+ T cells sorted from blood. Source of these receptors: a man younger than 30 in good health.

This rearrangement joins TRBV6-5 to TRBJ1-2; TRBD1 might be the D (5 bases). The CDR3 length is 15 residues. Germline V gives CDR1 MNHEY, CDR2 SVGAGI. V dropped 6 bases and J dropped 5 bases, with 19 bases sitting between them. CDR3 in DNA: TGTGCCAGCAGACCCTTGTTTGGGGGAGAGTATGGCTACACCTTC. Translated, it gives CASRPLFGGEYGYTF.

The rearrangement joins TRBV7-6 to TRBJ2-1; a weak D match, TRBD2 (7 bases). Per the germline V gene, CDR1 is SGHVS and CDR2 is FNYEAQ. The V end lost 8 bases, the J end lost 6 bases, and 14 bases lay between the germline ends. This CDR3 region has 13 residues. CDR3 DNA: TGTGCCAGCGGGGGGGCTGAATTCAATGAGCAGTTCTTC. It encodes CASGGAEFNEQFF.

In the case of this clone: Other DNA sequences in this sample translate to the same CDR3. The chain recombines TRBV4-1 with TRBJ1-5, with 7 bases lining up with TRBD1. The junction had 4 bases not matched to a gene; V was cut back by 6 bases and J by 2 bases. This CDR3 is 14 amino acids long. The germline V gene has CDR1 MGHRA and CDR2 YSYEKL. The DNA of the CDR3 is TGCGCCAGCAGTACTGGACAGGGCAATCAGCCCCAGCATTTT. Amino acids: CASSTGQGNQPQHF.

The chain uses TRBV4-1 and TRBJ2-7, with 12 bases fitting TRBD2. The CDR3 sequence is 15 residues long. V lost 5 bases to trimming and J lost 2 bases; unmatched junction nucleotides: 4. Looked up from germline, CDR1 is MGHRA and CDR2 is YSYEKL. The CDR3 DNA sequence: TGCGCCAGCAGCAACGGACTAGCGGGAACCTACGAGCAGTACTTC. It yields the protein CASSNGLAGTYEQYF.

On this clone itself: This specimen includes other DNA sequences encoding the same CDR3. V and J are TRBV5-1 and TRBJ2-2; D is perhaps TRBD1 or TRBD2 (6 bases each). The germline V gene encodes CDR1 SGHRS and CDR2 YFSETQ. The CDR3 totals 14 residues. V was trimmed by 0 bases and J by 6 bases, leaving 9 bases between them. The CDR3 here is CASSLGGAPGELFF. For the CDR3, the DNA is TGCGCCAGCAGCTTGGGGGGGGCCCCCGGGGAGCTGTTTTTT.

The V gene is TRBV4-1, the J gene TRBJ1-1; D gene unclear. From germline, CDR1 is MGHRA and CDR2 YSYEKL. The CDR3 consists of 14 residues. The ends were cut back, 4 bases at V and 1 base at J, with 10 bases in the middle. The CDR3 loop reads CASSLLSENTEAFF. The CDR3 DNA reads TGCGCCAGCAGCCTCCTCAGCGAGAACACTGAAGCTTTCTTT.

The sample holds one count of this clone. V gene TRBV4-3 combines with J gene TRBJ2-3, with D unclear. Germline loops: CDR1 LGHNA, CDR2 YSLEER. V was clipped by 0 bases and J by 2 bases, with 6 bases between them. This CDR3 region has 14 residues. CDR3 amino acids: CASSQESITDTQYF. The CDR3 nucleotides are TGCGCCAGCAGCCAAGAATCGATCACAGATACGCAGTATTTT.

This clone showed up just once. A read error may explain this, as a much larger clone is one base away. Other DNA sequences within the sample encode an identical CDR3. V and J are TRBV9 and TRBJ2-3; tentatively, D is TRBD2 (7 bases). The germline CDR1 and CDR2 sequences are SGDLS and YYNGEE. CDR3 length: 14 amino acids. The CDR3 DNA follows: TGTGCCAGCACCGTAGGGGGGGGCACAGATACGCAGTATTTT. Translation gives CASTVGGGTDTQYF.

The CDR3 DNA is TGTGCCAGCAGCTTGGAGTACAGGGACGAAAATGAAAAACTGTTTTTT. This translates into CASSLEYRDENEKLFF. V and J are TRBV7-9 and TRBJ1-4; perhaps TRBD1 as D (6 bases). Germline CDR1 and CDR2: SEHNR and FQNEAQ (reference sequence). The V end was cut by 3 bases, the J end by 5 bases, with 16 bases between. The CDR3 sequence is 16 residues long.

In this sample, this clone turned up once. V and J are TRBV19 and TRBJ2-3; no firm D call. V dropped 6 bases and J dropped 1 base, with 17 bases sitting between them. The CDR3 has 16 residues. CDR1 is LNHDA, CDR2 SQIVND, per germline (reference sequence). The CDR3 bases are TGTGCCAGTAGCCATCTAGAACCTGATGGCACAGATACGCAGTATTTT. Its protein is CASSHLEPDGTDTQYF. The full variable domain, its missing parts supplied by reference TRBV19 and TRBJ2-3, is DGGITQSPKYLFRKEGQNVTLSCEQNLNHDAMYWYRQDPGQGLRLIYYSQIVNDFQKGDIAEGYSVSREKKESFPLTVTSAQKNPTAFYLCASSHLEPDGTDTQYFGPGTRLTVL.

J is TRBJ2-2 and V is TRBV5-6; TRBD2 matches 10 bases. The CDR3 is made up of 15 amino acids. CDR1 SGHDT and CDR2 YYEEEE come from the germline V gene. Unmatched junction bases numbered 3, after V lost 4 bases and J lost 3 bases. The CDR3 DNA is TGTGCCAGCAGCCAAGGACTAGCGGACACCGGGGAGCTGTTTTTT. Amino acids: CASSQGLADTGELFF.

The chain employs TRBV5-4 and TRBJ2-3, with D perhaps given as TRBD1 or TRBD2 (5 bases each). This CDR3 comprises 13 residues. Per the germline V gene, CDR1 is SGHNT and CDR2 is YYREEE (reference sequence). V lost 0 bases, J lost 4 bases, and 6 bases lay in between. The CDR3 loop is CASSLGDADTQYF. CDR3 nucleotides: TGTGCCAGCAGCTTGGGGGACGCAGATACGCAGTATTTT.

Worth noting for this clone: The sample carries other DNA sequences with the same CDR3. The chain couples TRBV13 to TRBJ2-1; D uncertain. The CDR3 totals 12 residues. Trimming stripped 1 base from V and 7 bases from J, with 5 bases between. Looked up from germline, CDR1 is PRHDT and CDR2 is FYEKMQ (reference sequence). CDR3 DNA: TGTGCCAGCAGCTTAGAGGGTAATGAGCAGTTCTTC. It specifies CASSLEGNEQFF.

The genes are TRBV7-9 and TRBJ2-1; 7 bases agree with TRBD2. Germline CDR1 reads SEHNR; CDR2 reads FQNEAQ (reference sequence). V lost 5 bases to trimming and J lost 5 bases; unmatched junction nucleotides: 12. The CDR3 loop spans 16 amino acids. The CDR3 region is CASSPPSGKWDNEQFF. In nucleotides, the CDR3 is TGTGCCAGCAGCCCACCGAGCGGGAAGTGGGACAATGAGCAGTTCTTC.

CDR3 sequence reads: CASSPTGQGFFWDTEAFF. The CDR3 DNA follows: TGTGCCAGCTCACCGACCGGACAGGGATTCTTTTGGGACACTGAAGCTTTCTTT. The chain joins TRBV18 to TRBJ1-1; 8 bases map to TRBD1. The V gene end was trimmed by 3 bases and the J gene end by 3 bases; junction bases not matched to a gene: 15. The germline V gene encodes CDR1 KGHSH and CDR2 LQKENI. The CDR3 is 18 residues long.

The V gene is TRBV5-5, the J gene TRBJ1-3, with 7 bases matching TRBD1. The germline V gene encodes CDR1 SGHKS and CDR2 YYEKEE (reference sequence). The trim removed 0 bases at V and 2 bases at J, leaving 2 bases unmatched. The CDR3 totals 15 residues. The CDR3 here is CASSLGQGTGNTIYF. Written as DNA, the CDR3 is TGTGCCAGCAGCTTGGGACAGGGTACTGGAAACACCATATATTTT.

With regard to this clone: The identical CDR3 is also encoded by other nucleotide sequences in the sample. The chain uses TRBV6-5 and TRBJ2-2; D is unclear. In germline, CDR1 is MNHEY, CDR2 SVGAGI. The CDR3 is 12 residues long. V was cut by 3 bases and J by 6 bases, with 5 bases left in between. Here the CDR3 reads CASSYGPGELFF. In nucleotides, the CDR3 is TGTGCCAGCAGTTATGGACCCGGGGAGCTGTTTTTT.